Listed here is a single TCR beta chain. The sample belongs to a study of blood T cell repertoires in COVID-19. About the research overall: Samples taken during acute and convalescent COVID-19 were collected in the United States, Italy and Spain. The analysed material was cDNA or gDNA that came from T cells, B-cell-depleted T cells, or PBMCs.

Those enrolled, adults aged roughly 18 to 89 years, came from 20 to 25 US areas. In Cohort 3, a recovered donor had either two negative PCRs, clearance, or symptom resolution. Clones were read by immunoSEQ multiplex PCR, and TCRdb kept only the in-frame ones, dropping some. The sample holds under 250,000 clones, about 85% seen once. Germline CDR1 and CDR2: GTSNPN and SVGIG (reference sequence). V trimming: 3 bases; J trimming: 2 bases; junction bases outside the gene matches: 1. This CDR3 comprises 13 residues. The source material was PBMCs or T cells enriched from blood (not recorded which). The source is a man younger than 45 who had recovered from COVID-19. The V and J genes are TRBV30 and TRBJ1-2; the match to TRBD1 covers 9 bases. CDR3 DNA: TGTGCCTGGAGAGACAGGGGGAACTATGGCTACACCTTC. It specifies CAWRDRGNYGYTF.